Sequencing of this TCR beta chain was carried out in a study of beta chain features in type 1 diabetes. Germline assignment: CDR1 SGHVS and CDR2 FQNEAQ. Unmatched junction bases numbered 10, after V lost 0 bases and J lost 5 bases. The CDR3 loop spans 17 amino acids. TCRB transcripts that were expressed got sequenced, as all of the isolated RNA had been reverse transcribed. Profiling relied on immunoSEQ multiplex PCR, and the TCRdb table lists in-frame clones only, not all of them. The sample has hundreds of thousands of clones, 17% seen once. Sequenced material: naive CD4+ T cells from blood. The sequence was obtained from a young woman in good health. The V gene is TRBV7-8, the J gene TRBJ2-1, with TRBD1 identical over 7 bases. CDR3 amino acids: CASSLATGQTTNNEQFF. CDR3 sequence (DNA): TGTGCCAGCAGCTTAGCCACGGGACAGACAACGAACAATGAGCAGTTCTTC. Full variable domain (remainder filled in from reference TRBV7-8 and TRBJ2-1): GAGVSQSPRYKVAKRGQDVALRCDPISGHVSLFWYQQALGQGPEFLTYFQNEAQLDKSGLPSDRFFAERPEGSVSTLKIQRTQQEDSAVYLCASSLATGQTTNNEQFFGPGTRLTVL.